One sample yielded the 2 T cell receptor beta chains listed below, sequenced in a study of glioma-infiltrating T cells after dendritic cell vaccination. The data were produced by immunoSEQ multiplex PCR, yet TCRdb's version contains in-frame clones alone and is incomplete. This table holds approximately 36,000 clones, approximately 82% found once. The material sequenced was blood, taken before dendritic cell vaccination. All receptors derive from a human donor with glioblastoma.

CDR3 bases: TGTGCCAGCAGCGGTCTATCGGGGGGGCCATGGGAGCAGTACTTC. This translates into CASSGLSGGPWEQYF. The chain is built from TRBV11-2 and TRBJ2-7, with 8 bases matching TRBD2. Germline-derived CDR1 and CDR2 are SGHAT and FQNNGV. J was trimmed by 7 bases and V by 5 bases; bases with no gene match: 13. There are 15 residues in the CDR3.

This chain links TRBV4-2 with TRBJ1-2; TRBD1 aligns across 8 bases. This CDR3 is built from 13 residues. The trim removed 1 base at V and 8 bases at J, leaving 3 bases unmatched. Germline-derived CDR1 and CDR2 are LGHNA and YNFKEQ. The CDR3 here is CASSQVQGEGYTF. The CDR3 DNA reads TGTGCCAGCAGCCAAGTACAGGGGGAGGGCTACACCTTC.